This T cell receptor beta chain appears in the sequencing data of a study of neoadjuvant anti-PD-1 for oral cavity cancer. Overall study: Patients without progression received a fourth nivolumab dose around day 43, then surgical resection on days 50-56.

V trimming: 5 bases; J trimming: 4 bases; junction bases outside the gene matches: 8. The CDR3 length is 15 residues. The germline V gene encodes CDR1 SGHAT and CDR2 FQNNGV. Assay: immunoSEQ multiplex PCR; the TCRdb copy retains only in-frame clones and omits some. The data show some 14,000 clones, less than 75% seen once. Patients were newly diagnosed with stage II-IVA oral cavity squamous cell carcinoma without prior systemic or radiation treatment. Analysis of PBMCs was direct, with no culture step. The clonotype comes from a person between 40 and 79 years old with oral cavity squamous cell carcinoma. The V and J genes are TRBV11-2 and TRBJ2-3; 8 bases map to TRBD2. The sample here was PBMCs, taken before nivolumab (anti-PD-1) treatment. Written as DNA, the CDR3 is TGTGCCAGCAGCCTCGTAGCGGGATTTCCAGATACGCAGTATTTT. Translated, it gives CASSLVAGFPDTQYF.